The 26 T cell receptor beta chains below all came from one sample that was sequenced in a study of blood T cell repertoires in COVID-19. This table comes from immunoSEQ multiplex PCR, and its TCRdb copy is limited to in-frame clones, with some not included. This repertoire shows 180,000 or so clones, about 82% found once; its top ten account for about 9.6%. Specimen: PBMCs or T cells enriched from blood (not recorded which). Receptors originate from a woman aged 25 to 45 who had recovered from COVID-19.

The chain employs TRBV5-6 and TRBJ1-2; maybe TRBD1 (6 bases). The CDR3 contains 16 residues. Germline V gene data show CDR1 as SGHDT and CDR2 as YYEEEE. V lost 1 base and J 1 base, leaving 14 bases between the germline ends. DNA for the CDR3: TGTGCCAGCAGCTTGTACCCCCCACAGGGTAACTATGGCTACACCTTC. It is translated as CASSLYPPQGNYGYTF.

This clone has only a few counts. The rearrangement links TRBV6-5 to TRBJ2-4; no firm D call. The germline CDR1 and CDR2 sequences are MNHEY and SVGAGI. The V and J ends lost 0 bases and 7 bases respectively, with 13 bases between them. The CDR3 has 15 amino acids. CDR3 sequence (DNA): TGTGCCAGCAGTTACTCGCCGGCTGCTAGGAACATTCAGTACTTC. As protein: CASSYSPAARNIQYF.

CDR3 loop: CASSSPPGFSNQPQHF. In DNA form, the CDR3 reads TGTGCCAGCAGTTCCCCCCCGGGTTTTAGCAATCAGCCCCAGCATTTT. V usage is TRBV28 and J usage is TRBJ1-5; D is uncertain. In germline, CDR1 is MDHEN, CDR2 SYDVKM. The V end was cut by 4 bases, the J end by 0 bases, with 13 bases between. The CDR3 consists of 16 residues.

The rearrangement links TRBV11-3 to TRBJ2-3; D is undetermined. Germline assignment: CDR1 SGHNT and CDR2 YENEEA. The CDR3 has 11 amino acids. V lost 8 bases and J 2 bases, leaving 5 bases between the germline ends. CDR3 bases: TGTGCCAGCGCGGACACAGATACGCAGTATTTT. This encodes CASADTDTQYF.

Concerning this clone itself: Other DNA sequences within the sample encode an identical CDR3. V usage is TRBV6-5 and J usage is TRBJ2-3; D is unresolved. CDR1 and CDR2 (germline): MNHEY, SVGAGI. There are 11 residues in the CDR3. Trimming shortened V by 5 bases and J by 6 bases, and 6 bases separated the two germline ends. The CDR3 nucleotides are TGTGCCAGCAGTATCTCGGATACGCAGTATTTT. Translation: CASSISDTQYF.

The chain is built from TRBV19 and TRBJ1-2, with D maybe TRBD1 (6 bases). Between the trimmed V and J ends, which lost 10 bases and 8 bases, there was a span of 20 bases. Germline CDR1 and CDR2: LNHDA and SQIVND (reference sequence). The CDR3 is made up of 13 amino acids. The CDR3 loop is CATGTGGQGGYTF. The CDR3 DNA is TGTGCCACCGGGACGGGGGGGCAGGGGGGCTACACCTTC. The whole variable domain, filled in from reference TRBV19 and TRBJ1-2, reads DGGITQSPKYLFRKEGQNVTLSCEQNLNHDAMYWYRQDPGQGLRLIYYSQIVNDFQKGDIAEGYSVSREKKESFPLTVTSAQKNPTAFYLCATGTGGQGGYTFGSGTRLTVV.

The CDR3, as DNA: TGTGCCAGCAGCTCCGTTGCGGGTTCACCCCTCCACTTT. It is translated as CASSSVAGSPLHF. The chain links TRBV7-9 to TRBJ1-6; no firm D call. Trimming shortened V by 4 bases and J by 9 bases, and 10 bases separated the two germline ends. CDR3 length: 13 residues. CDR1 and CDR2 from the germline V gene are SEHNR and FQNEAQ (reference sequence).

This clone was seen more than once but under ten times. The chain carries TRBV28 and TRBJ1-1; D uncertain. Trimming removed 1 base at V and 3 bases at J, with 12 bases between. The CDR3 length is 15 residues. CDR1 MDHEN and CDR2 SYDVKM come from the germline V gene. CDR3 loop: CASSLSSGRYTEAFF. The CDR3 coding sequence is TGTGCCAGCAGTTTATCCTCTGGGAGGTACACTGAAGCTTTCTTT.

The J gene is TRBJ2-1, the V gene TRBV28, with TRBD2 matching over 10 bases. This CDR3 spans 17 amino acids. Germline V gene data show CDR1 as MDHEN and CDR2 as SYDVKM. V gave up 6 bases and J gave up 4 bases; unmatched junction bases: 12. The CDR3 region has the DNA TGTGCCAGCAGCTCGGGTGCGCGGACTAGCGGATACAATGAGCAGTTCTTC. This translates into CASSSGARTSGYNEQFF.

J is TRBJ2-7 and V is TRBV27, with a weak D call TRBD1 (6 bases). The CDR3 is 15 residues long. Trimming took off 5 bases at V and 4 bases at J, with 18 bases between the two ends. Germline CDR1 MNHEY, CDR2 SMNVEV (reference sequence). The CDR3 sequence is CASSPDRTGRYEQYF. For the CDR3, the DNA is TGTGCCAGCAGTCCCGACAGGACCGGCAGGTACGAGCAGTACTTC.

The chain has TRBV5-6 and TRBJ1-1; 10 bases line up with TRBD1. The germline V gene encodes CDR1 SGHDT and CDR2 YYEEEE. The CDR3 covers 13 residues. V was clipped by 3 bases and J by 7 bases; unmatched bases: 3. CDR3 protein: CASSSGQGSEAFF. CDR3 DNA sequence: TGTGCCAGCAGCTCGGGACAGGGGAGTGAAGCTTTCTTT.

The chain is built from TRBV5-6 and TRBJ2-7; a weak D match, TRBD2 (5 bases). This CDR3 region has 15 residues. Germline CDR1 SGHDT, CDR2 YYEEEE. V lost 0 bases and J 2 bases, leaving 12 bases between the germline ends. The CDR3 reads CASSLGPAATYEQYF. CDR3 in DNA: TGTGCCAGCAGCTTGGGTCCAGCGGCGACCTACGAGCAGTACTTC.

The chain carries TRBV7-9 and TRBJ2-3, with D uncertain. V lost 5 bases, J lost 5 bases, and 8 bases lay in between. Germline CDR1 is SEHNR and CDR2 is FQNEAQ (reference sequence). The CDR3 loop spans 12 amino acids. CDR3 DNA sequence: TGTGCCAGCAGCCCGTCTATAGATACGCAGTATTTT. It encodes CASSPSIDTQYF.

This clone was seen once. The genes are TRBV4-1 and TRBJ2-2, with unresolved D. The germline V and J ends were trimmed by 1 base and 4 bases, with 13 bases remaining between them. Germline V CDR1 and CDR2: MGHRA, YSYEKL. This CDR3 is built from 16 residues. CDR3 in amino acids: CASSQGLATSTGELFF. Here the CDR3 DNA reads TGCGCCAGCAGCCAAGGTTTAGCTACAAGCACCGGGGAGCTGTTTTTT.

The V call is TRBV15, the J call TRBJ2-7; the match to TRBD2 covers 8 bases. The trim removed 2 bases at V and 3 bases at J, leaving 3 bases unmatched. The germline V gene encodes CDR1 LNHNV and CDR2 YYDKDF (reference sequence). This CDR3 comprises 14 residues. CDR3 in DNA: TGTGCCACCAGCAGAACTAGCGGAGACTACGAGCAGTACTTC. It yields the protein CATSRTSGDYEQYF.

V is TRBV27 and J is TRBJ1-5; D remains ambiguous. This CDR3 has 15 residues. Trimming removed 0 bases at V and 4 bases at J, with 10 bases between. Germline CDR1 and CDR2: MNHEY and SMNVEV (reference sequence). The CDR3 is CASSLSFSSNQPQHF. CDR3 bases: TGTGCCAGCAGTTTATCATTCTCGAGTAATCAGCCCCAGCATTTT.

The rearrangement joins TRBV6-5 to TRBJ1-2; TRBD1 agrees at 8 bases. V gave up 9 bases and J gave up 4 bases; unmatched junction bases: 13. The CDR3 runs to 15 residues. Looked up from germline, CDR1 is MNHEY and CDR2 is SVGAGI. This CDR3 reads CASRDAGGRGYGYTF. The CDR3 DNA follows: TGTGCCAGTAGGGATGCAGGGGGCAGAGGCTATGGCTACACCTTC.

The CDR3 DNA reads as TGTGCCAGCAGCAAACATAGCGGGAGTATGTGGAGTGAGCAGTTCTTC. It is translated as CASSKHSGSMWSEQFF. The chain employs TRBV3-1 (or the pseudogene TRBV3-2) and TRBJ2-1; 9 bases align to TRBD2. The CDR3 consists of 16 residues. After removal of 5 bases from V and 9 bases from J, the junction contained 14 bases not matched to a gene. In germline, CDR1 is LGHDT, CDR2 YNNKEL (reference sequence).

This chain joins TRBV27 and TRBJ2-2; tentative D call: TRBD2 (5 bases). The CDR3 has 17 residues. The V gene's germline CDR1 is MNHEY and CDR2 SMNVEV (reference sequence). The germline V and J ends were trimmed by 0 bases and 2 bases, with 13 bases remaining between them. Here the CDR3 DNA reads TGTGCCAGCAGTTTATCGGTCAGCGGAATAAACACCGGGGAGCTGTTTTTT. Translating gives CASSLSVSGINTGELFF.

The rearrangement links TRBV11-2 to TRBJ2-5, with D perhaps matching TRBD1 (6 bases). Germline CDR1 is SGHAT and CDR2 is FQNNGV. V lost 3 bases, J lost 4 bases, and 9 bases lay in between. This CDR3 spans 13 amino acids. The CDR3 DNA is TGTGCCAGCAGCTTTGCCAGGGGAGAGACCCAGTACTTC. Translated, it gives CASSFARGETQYF.

CDR3 sequence reads: CASSVKGAPEFQRETEQFF. The CDR3 nucleotides read TGCGCCAGCAGCGTGAAGGGGGCGCCGGAATTCCAGCGGGAGACTGAGCAGTTCTTC. The V gene is TRBV5-1, the J gene TRBJ2-1; the D gene is possibly TRBD2 (8 bases). The CDR3 runs 19 residues. V lost 4 bases and J lost 9, with 32 bases in between. CDR1 is SGHRS and CDR2 is YFSETQ in the germline V gene.

The chain links TRBV7-6 to TRBJ2-7; a weak D match, TRBD2 (5 bases). Trimming took off 5 bases at V and 5 bases at J, with 10 bases between the two ends. CDR1 is SGHVS and CDR2 is FNYEAQ in the germline V gene. The CDR3 sequence is 12 residues long. The CDR3 DNA follows: TGTGCCAGCAGCCCTGACGGGGACGAGCAGTACTTC. Residues: CASSPDGDEQYF.

The chain couples TRBV3-1 (or the pseudogene TRBV3-2) to TRBJ1-5; perhaps TRBD1 as D (6 bases). Germline V gene sequence: CDR1 LGHDT, CDR2 YNNKEL (reference sequence). The ends were cut back, 0 bases at V and 6 bases at J, with 12 bases in the middle. This CDR3 has 15 residues. CDR3 bases: TGTGCCAGCAGCCAAGAGGGGGCATCGGGTCAGCCCCAGCATTTT. This translates into CASSQEGASGQPQHF.

The CDR3 nucleotides are TGTGCCAGCAGCGCTAGGGGCGGACAGGGTGGCGGCTACACCTTC. This sequence encodes CASSARGGQGGGYTF. This sequence joins TRBV5-6 and TRBJ1-2, with TRBD1 identical over 8 bases. Germline lookup yields CDR1 SGHDT and CDR2 YYEEEE. The CDR3 runs to 15 residues. The V and J ends lost 4 bases and 8 bases, in that order; junction bases with no gene match: 13. The full variable domain, its missing parts supplied by reference TRBV5-6 and TRBJ1-2, is DAGVTQSPTHLIKTRGQQVTLRCSPKSGHDTVSWYQQALGQGPQFIFQYYEEEERQRGNFPDRFSGHQFPNYSSELNVNALLLGDSALYLCASSARGGQGGGYTFGSGTRLTVV.

J is TRBJ1-1 and V is TRBV5-1, with D possibly matching TRBD1 (5 bases). Germline V CDR1 and CDR2: SGHRS, YFSETQ. Deletions cut 0 bases from V and 3 bases from J, with 12 bases between. The CDR3 consists of 15 residues. The DNA for the CDR3 is TGCGCCAGCAGCTTGGCTCGGGGAGGGGACACTGAAGCTTTCTTT. It codes for CASSLARGGDTEAFF.

This sequence joins TRBV30 and TRBJ2-5; D remains unclear. Trimming took off 1 base at V and 4 bases at J, with 7 bases between the two ends. This CDR3 is 12 amino acids long. CDR1 GTSNPN and CDR2 SVGIG come from the germline V gene (reference sequence). The CDR3 coding sequence is TGTGCCTGGAGTGCAGGTCGAGAGACCCAGTACTTC. Translating gives CAWSAGRETQYF.